The 30 T cell receptor beta chains below all came from one sample that was sequenced in a study of T-cell reconstitution after alpha-beta-depleted transplantation in children. A TCRbeta library incorporating unique molecular identifiers was prepared. Using its own MiXCR run on the PCR reads, TCRdb lists one record per CDR3 protein. The repertoire has some 500,000 distinct CDR3 sequences, about 16% of them found once; the top ten carry about 3.1%. This specimen consisted of PBMCs from the stem cell graft donor, obtained from the stem cell graft. These receptors were taken from a human donor who donated a stem cell graft to a child with acute lymphoblastic leukemia.

This clonotype was observed a few times. The V gene is TRBV5-1, the J gene TRBJ2-5, with D perhaps matching TRBD2 (5 bases). This CDR3 has 14 amino acids. Trimming stripped 4 bases from V and 5 bases from J, with 15 bases between. In germline, CDR1 is SGHRS, CDR2 YFSETQ. This chain's CDR3 is CASSPGLDGETQYF. Written as DNA, the CDR3 is TGCGCCAGCAGCCCCGGACTGGATGGGGAGACCCAGTACTTC.

CDR3 sequence (DNA): TGTGCCAGCAGTTTCCGGACCCGAGCCGCCGAGCAGTACTTC. Its translation is CASSFRTRAAEQYF. The V gene is TRBV12-3 or TRBV12-4, the J gene TRBJ2-7; no firm D call. The CDR3 spans 14 residues. V lost 3 bases and J lost 6, with 15 bases in between.

The chain uses TRBV20-1 and TRBJ2-3; the D is unclear. The CDR3 spans 15 residues. The V and J ends lost 6 bases and 0 bases respectively, with 16 bases between them. CDR1 and CDR2 from the germline V gene are DFQATT and SNEGSKA (reference sequence). CDR3 DNA sequence: TGCAGTGCAGCGTCCCGGGTCTTGAGCACAGATACGCAGTATTTT. Encoded protein: CSAASRVLSTDTQYF.

This clonotype was seen a handful of times. The chain recombines TRBV12-3 or TRBV12-4 with TRBJ2-1, with a weak D call TRBD1 (6 bases). This CDR3 has 15 residues. V lost 3 bases and J 8 bases, leaving 17 bases between the germline ends. The CDR3 coding sequence is TGTGCCAGCAGTTTGCAGGGGTTCCCCCGGGATGAGCAGTTCTTC. Residues: CASSLQGFPRDEQFF.

There are a few counts of this clonotype. The chain carries TRBV4-2 and TRBJ1-5; a weak D match, TRBD1 (5 bases). This CDR3 contains 16 residues. Per germline, CDR1 LGHNA and CDR2 YNFKEQ. Trimming took 0 bases from V and 3 from J, leaving 12 bases between them. The chain's CDR3 is CASSQEGVDDNQPQHF. The CDR3 DNA is TGTGCCAGCAGCCAAGAAGGGGTAGATGACAATCAGCCCCAGCATTTT.

This sequence joins TRBV19 and TRBJ2-3; D might be TRBD2 (6 bases). This CDR3 has 15 amino acids. Trimming pared 1 base from V and 2 bases from J, leaving 10 bases between. The germline gives CDR1 LNHDA, CDR2 SQIVND (reference sequence). The CDR3 DNA sequence: TGTGCCAGTAGTATAGGGGGACTCTCCACAGATACGCAGTATTTT. It yields the protein CASSIGGLSTDTQYF.

This clonotype came up a few times. This chain links TRBV4-1 with TRBJ2-3; TRBD2 agrees at 12 bases. The V and J ends lost 6 bases and 5 bases, in that order; junction bases with no gene match: 9. The CDR3 spans 16 residues. Germline CDR1 is MGHRA and CDR2 is YSYEKL. The CDR3 region has the DNA TGCGCCAGCAGGCCGACTAGCGGGAGAGAGCAAGATACGCAGTATTTT. This translates into CASRPTSGREQDTQYF.

This clonotype was counted a few times. The chain recombines TRBV27 with TRBJ1-6, with D possibly being TRBD1 (5 bases). Trimming cost V 8 bases and J 7 bases, with 18 bases left between them. The germline CDR1 and CDR2 sequences are MNHEY and SMNVEV (reference sequence). The CDR3 length is 15 residues. For the CDR3, the DNA is TGTGCCAGCGGACCCCGCCCGGGGGGAAATTCACCCCTCCACTTT. This encodes CASGPRPGGNSPLHF.

In this sample, this clonotype turned up a few times. V is TRBV20-1 and J is TRBJ2-1; a weak D match, TRBD2 (5 bases). This CDR3 spans 13 amino acids. V gave up 5 bases and J gave up 9 bases, with 17 bases separating them. Germline assignment: CDR1 DFQATT and CDR2 SNEGSKA (reference sequence). CDR3: CSAPSEGFGEQFF. For the CDR3, the DNA is TGCAGTGCTCCTAGTGAGGGTTTTGGTGAGCAGTTCTTC.

This clonotype was recorded a few times. This chain links TRBV7-6 with TRBJ2-2; a weak D match, TRBD1 (5 bases). This CDR3 is 13 amino acids long. The V end lost 5 bases, the J end lost 5 bases, and 9 bases lay between the germline ends. Germline-derived CDR1 and CDR2 are SGHVS and FNYEAQ. The CDR3 region is CASSQGETGELFF. CDR3 bases: TGTGCCAGCAGCCAAGGGGAAACCGGGGAGCTGTTTTTT.

This clonotype has only a few counts. V and J are TRBV7-6 and TRBJ2-7, with TRBD1 matching over 8 bases. The CDR3 is made up of 15 amino acids. The germline V gene has CDR1 SGHVS and CDR2 FNYEAQ. The J segment lost 3 bases and the V segment lost 5 bases, leaving 9 bases of the junction unmatched. In nucleotides, the CDR3 is TGTGCCAGCAGCCCCGACAGGGGTCCAATCTACGAGCAGTACTTC. Its translation is CASSPDRGPIYEQYF.

The chain couples TRBV29-1 to TRBJ2-3, with D unclear. This CDR3 is built from 13 residues. The germline V gene has CDR1 SQVTM and CDR2 ANQGSEA. The V and J ends lost 5 bases and 6 bases respectively, with 15 bases between them. CDR3 protein: CSVPGRTPDTQYF. In nucleotides, the CDR3 is TGCAGCGTTCCTGGCCGAACGCCGGATACGCAGTATTTT.

This clonotype was counted a few times. The chain employs TRBV7-9 and TRBJ1-2, with D tentatively TRBD1 (5 bases). V was cut by 0 bases and J by 0 bases, with 8 bases left in between. There are 15 residues in the CDR3. Germline lookup yields CDR1 SEHNR and CDR2 FQNEAQ (reference sequence). The CDR3, as DNA: TGTGCCAGCAGCTTAGCGAGGACATCTAACTATGGCTACACCTTC. Translated: CASSLARTSNYGYTF.

This CDR3 is CASSLAGGLDEQFF. The DNA for the CDR3 is TGCGCCAGCAGCTTGGCGGGGGGCTTGGATGAGCAGTTCTTC. The chain recombines TRBV5-1 with TRBJ2-1, with a tentative D call TRBD2 (7 bases). Trimming took 0 bases from V and 8 from J, leaving 12 bases between them. Per germline, CDR1 SGHRS and CDR2 YFSETQ. This CDR3 region has 14 residues.

In this sample, this clonotype turned up a few times. The chain has TRBV20-1 and TRBJ1-1; D gene ambiguous. This CDR3 comprises 15 residues. Trimming removed 0 bases at V and 2 bases at J, with 13 bases between. Germline CDR1 and CDR2: DFQATT and SNEGSKA (reference sequence). CDR3 sequence (DNA): TGCAGTGCTAGAGATCAAAGAAGCCCCAACACTGAAGCTTTCTTT. As protein: CSARDQRSPNTEAFF.

The chain carries TRBV5-1 and TRBJ1-1, with TRBD1 matching over 7 bases. CDR1 and CDR2 from the germline V gene are SGHRS and YFSETQ. The CDR3 consists of 13 residues. The V gene end was trimmed by 0 bases and the J gene end by 9 bases; junction bases not matched to a gene: 5. CDR3 region: CASSLGDRSKAFF. Here the CDR3 DNA reads TGCGCCAGCAGCTTGGGGGACAGATCGAAAGCTTTCTTT. The full variable domain, with the rest looked up from reference TRBV5-1 and TRBJ1-1, is KAGVTQTPRYLIKTRGQQVTLSCSPISGHRSVSWYQQTPGQGLQFLFEYFSETQRNKGNFPGRFSGRQFSNSRSEMNVSTLELGDSALYLCASSLGDRSKAFFGQGTRLTVV.

This clonotype has more than one count but fewer than ten. This chain joins TRBV11-1 and TRBJ1-6, with D tentatively TRBD1 (5 bases). The germline V gene has CDR1 SGHAT and CDR2 FQDESV (reference sequence). The CDR3 runs to 15 residues. The germline V and J ends were trimmed by 5 bases and 7 bases, with 15 bases remaining between them. This CDR3 is CASSPSGRGNSPLHF. For the CDR3, the DNA is TGTGCCAGCAGCCCATCGGGACGGGGAAATTCACCCCTCCACTTT.

This clonotype was counted between two and nine times. The chain recombines TRBV5-1 with TRBJ1-1; weak D call: TRBD1 (6 bases). Germline V gene sequence: CDR1 SGHRS, CDR2 YFSETQ. V shed 0 bases and J shed 9 bases, with 12 bases lying between them. The CDR3 runs 13 residues. This chain's CDR3 is CASSLGGTLQAFF. The CDR3 bases are TGCGCCAGCAGCTTGGGCGGGACACTTCAAGCTTTCTTT.

This clonotype was observed a handful of times. The V call is TRBV19, the J call TRBJ2-1; 9 bases are a match to TRBD2. Trimming took 3 bases from V and 4 from J; bases not matched to a gene: 4. Germline-derived CDR1 and CDR2 are LNHDA and SQIVND (reference sequence). The CDR3 contains 15 residues. CDR3 in DNA: TGTGCCAGTAGTATCTGGACTAGCGAGTACAATGAGCAGTTCTTC. Translated: CASSIWTSEYNEQFF.

At least ten counts were recorded for this clonotype. This chain links TRBV5-1 with TRBJ2-6; no clear D. Looked up from germline, CDR1 is SGHRS and CDR2 is YFSETQ. CDR3 length: 15 residues. V lost 4 bases and J lost 0, with 8 bases in between. CDR3 in DNA: TGCGCCAGCAGCCCACAGAGCTCTGGGGCCAACGTCCTGACTTTC. It encodes CASSPQSSGANVLTF.

J is TRBJ2-2 and V is TRBV12-3 or TRBV12-4, with 7 bases identical to TRBD1. The CDR3 totals 13 residues. V lost 4 bases, J lost 7 bases, and 3 bases stayed unmatched. The CDR3 loop reads CASSSQGLGELFF. The CDR3 DNA reads TGTGCCAGCAGTTCACAGGGGCTCGGGGAGCTGTTTTTT.

This clonotype occurred a few times. The V and J genes are TRBV5-1 and TRBJ1-1; no clear D gene. The CDR3 extends over 14 amino acids. V dropped 4 bases and J dropped 2 bases, with 12 bases sitting between them. Germline CDR1 reads SGHRS; CDR2 reads YFSETQ. The CDR3 nucleotides are TGCGCCAGCAGCCCTAAACCAGCTAACACTGAAGCTTTCTTT. Translated, it gives CASSPKPANTEAFF.

The V and J genes are TRBV19 and TRBJ1-6; 7 nucleotides line up with TRBD1. The CDR3 is 14 residues long. Germline loops: CDR1 LNHDA, CDR2 SQIVND (reference sequence). Trimming removed 1 base from V and 8 bases from J; junction bases left unmatched: 2. As DNA, the CDR3 is TGTGCCAGTAGTATAGGGACAGGTTATTCACCCCTCCACTTT. Its protein product is CASSIGTGYSPLHF. The variable domain in full, with the rest retrieved from reference TRBV19 and TRBJ1-6, is DGGITQSPKYLFRKEGQNVTLSCEQNLNHDAMYWYRQDPGQGLRLIYYSQIVNDFQKGDIAEGYSVSREKKESFPLTVTSAQKNPTAFYLCASSIGTGYSPLHFGNGTRLTVT.

There are a few counts of this clonotype. V is TRBV27 and J is TRBJ1-2; maybe TRBD1 (5 bases). The CDR3 is 11 amino acids. Germline-derived CDR1 and CDR2 are MNHEY and SMNVEV (reference sequence). The germline V and J ends were trimmed by 5 bases and 8 bases, with 9 bases remaining between them. The CDR3 nucleotides read TGTGCCAGCAGTCCAGGGTGGGGCTACACCTTC. It codes for CASSPGWGYTF.

This clonotype showed up just a few times. V and J are TRBV6-1 and TRBJ1-2; 7 bases align to TRBD1. V was clipped by 6 bases and J by 1 base; unmatched bases: 5. This CDR3 region has 14 residues. Germline V lookup: CDR1 MNHNS, CDR2 SASEGT. The CDR3 is CASSSGQSNYGYTF. The CDR3 DNA follows: TGTGCCAGCAGCTCGGGACAGAGTAACTATGGCTACACCTTC.

This chain links TRBV18 with TRBJ2-5; the D gene could be TRBD1 or TRBD2 (6 bases each). Per germline, CDR1 KGHSH and CDR2 LQKENI. V dropped 2 bases and J dropped 5 bases, with 15 bases sitting between them. The CDR3 has 15 residues. The CDR3 here is CASSPWRGTQETQYF. The CDR3 DNA sequence: TGTGCCAGCTCACCATGGAGGGGGACTCAGGAGACCCAGTACTTC. Together with reference TRBV18 and TRBJ2-5, the CDR3 gives the full variable domain: NAGVMQNPRHLVRRRGQEARLRCSPMKGHSHVYWYRQLPEEGLKFMVYLQKENIIDESGMPKERFSAEFPKEGPSILRIQQVVRGDSAAYFCASSPWRGTQETQYFGPGTRLLVL.

In this sample, this clonotype turned up a few times. The chain joins TRBV24-1 to TRBJ2-1; 13 nucleotides match TRBD2. This CDR3 contains 15 residues. CDR1 and CDR2 from the germline V gene are KGHDR and SFDVKD. The J segment lost 11 bases and the V segment lost 1 base, leaving 4 bases of the junction unmatched. CDR3 sequence reads: CATSDFGLAGAKQFF. The CDR3 coding sequence is TGTGCCACCAGTGATTTCGGACTAGCGGGAGCAAAGCAGTTCTTC.

The table lists this clonotype with a few counts. The CDR3 protein is CASRYLRALAKNIQYF. As DNA, the CDR3 is TGTGCCAGCAGGTATTTGAGGGCACTAGCCAAAAACATTCAGTACTTC. The J gene is TRBJ2-4, the V gene TRBV5-8; D is perhaps TRBD2 (5 bases). The V end was cut by 5 bases, the J end by 0 bases, with 15 bases between. The CDR3 runs 16 residues. Per germline, CDR1 SGHTS and CDR2 YDEGEE.

This clonotype has just a few counts. This sequence joins TRBV18 and TRBJ2-3; D may correspond to TRBD1 or TRBD2 (6 bases each). CDR3 length equals 16 residues. V was trimmed by 2 bases and J by 0 bases, leaving 12 bases between them. From germline, CDR1 is KGHSH and CDR2 LQKENI. The CDR3 spells CASSPRGAISTDTQYF. CDR3 nucleotides: TGTGCCAGCTCACCAAGGGGGGCTATCAGCACAGATACGCAGTATTTT.

The table lists this clonotype with a few counts. The chain is built from TRBV29-1 and TRBJ2-2; possible D gene TRBD1, 7 bases. Germline V gives CDR1 SQVTM, CDR2 ANQGSEA. CDR3 length: 13 amino acids. The V gene lost 5 bases and the J gene lost 5 bases, with 12 bases spanning the gap. The CDR3 loop reads CSVLTGRTGELFF. For the CDR3, the DNA is TGCAGCGTTCTGACAGGGAGGACCGGGGAGCTGTTTTTT.